This T cell receptor beta chain was sequenced during a study of blood T cell repertoires in COVID-19. Turning to the study itself: Sample material is recorded as cDNA or gDNA derived from T cells, B-cell-depleted T cells, or PBMCs.

Trimming cost V 5 bases and J 2 bases, with 12 bases left between them. CDR3 size: 13 residues. Germline CDR1 and CDR2: SQVTM and ANQGSEA. TCRdb keeps only in-frame clones here, not all; method: immunoSEQ multiplex PCR. There are about 110,000 clones in the sample; over 70% occur only once, and roughly 4.7% lies in the top ten. Sequencing was done on a sample of peripheral blood. This chain joins TRBV29-1 and TRBJ2-5, with unresolved D. The origin of this receptor is a human donor in a cohort sampled during active or convalescent COVID-19. CDR3 protein: CSVSIVSQETQYF. The CDR3 DNA is TGCAGCGTTTCTATTGTCTCACAAGAGACCCAGTACTTC.